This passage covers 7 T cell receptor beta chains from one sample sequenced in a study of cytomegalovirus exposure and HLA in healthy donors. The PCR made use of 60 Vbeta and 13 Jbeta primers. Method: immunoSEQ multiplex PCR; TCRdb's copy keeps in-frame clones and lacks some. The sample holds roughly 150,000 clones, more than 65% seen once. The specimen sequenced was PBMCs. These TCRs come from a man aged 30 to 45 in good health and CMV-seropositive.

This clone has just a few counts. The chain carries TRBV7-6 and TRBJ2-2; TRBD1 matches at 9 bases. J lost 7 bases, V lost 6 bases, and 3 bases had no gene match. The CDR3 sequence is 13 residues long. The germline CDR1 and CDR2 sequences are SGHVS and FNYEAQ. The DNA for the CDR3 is TGTGCCAGCAGAGGACAGGGGTACGGGGAGCTGTTTTTT. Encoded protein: CASRGQGYGELFF.

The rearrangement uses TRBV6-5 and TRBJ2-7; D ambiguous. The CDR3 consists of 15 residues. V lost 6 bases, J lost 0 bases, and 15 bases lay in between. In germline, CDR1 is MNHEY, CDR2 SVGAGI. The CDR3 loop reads CASSQTIQSSYEQYF. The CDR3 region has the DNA TGTGCCAGCAGCCAAACGATACAGAGCTCCTACGAGCAGTACTTC.

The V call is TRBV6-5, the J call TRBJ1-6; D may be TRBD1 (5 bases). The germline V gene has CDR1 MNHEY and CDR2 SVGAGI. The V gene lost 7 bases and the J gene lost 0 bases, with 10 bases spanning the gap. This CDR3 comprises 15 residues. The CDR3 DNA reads TGTGCCAGCACCTCGGGGGTCTCCTATAATTCACCCCTCCACTTT. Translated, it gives CASTSGVSYNSPLHF.

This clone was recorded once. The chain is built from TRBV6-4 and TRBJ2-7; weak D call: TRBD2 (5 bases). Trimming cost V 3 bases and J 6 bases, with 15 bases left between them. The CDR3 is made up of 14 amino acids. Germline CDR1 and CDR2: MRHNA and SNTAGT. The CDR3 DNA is TGTGCCAGCAGTGATGAGCGGACCCTATCCGAGCAGTACTTC. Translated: CASSDERTLSEQYF.

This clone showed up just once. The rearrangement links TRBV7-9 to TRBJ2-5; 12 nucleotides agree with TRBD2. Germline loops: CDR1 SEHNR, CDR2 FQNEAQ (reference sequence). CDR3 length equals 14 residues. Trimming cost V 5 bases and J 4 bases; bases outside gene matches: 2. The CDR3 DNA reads TGTGCCAGCAGCGTGGGACTAGCGGGAGAGACCCAGTACTTC. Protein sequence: CASSVGLAGETQYF. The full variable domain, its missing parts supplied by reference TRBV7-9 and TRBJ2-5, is DTGVSQNPRHKITKRGQNVTFRCDPISEHNRLYWYRQTLGQGPEFLTYFQNEAQLEKSRLLSDRFSAERPKGSFSTLEIQRTEQGDSAMYLCASSVGLAGETQYFGPGTRLLVL.

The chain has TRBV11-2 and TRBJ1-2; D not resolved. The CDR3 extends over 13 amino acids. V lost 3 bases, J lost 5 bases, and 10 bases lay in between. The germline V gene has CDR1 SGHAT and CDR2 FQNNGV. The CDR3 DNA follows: TGTGCCAGCAGCTTCACAGTGGATTATGGCTACACCTTC. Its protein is CASSFTVDYGYTF.

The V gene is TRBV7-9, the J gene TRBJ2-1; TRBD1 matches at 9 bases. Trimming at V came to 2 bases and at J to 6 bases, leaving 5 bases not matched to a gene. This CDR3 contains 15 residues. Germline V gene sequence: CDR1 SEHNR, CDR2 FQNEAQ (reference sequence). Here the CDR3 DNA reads TGTGCCAGCAGCTTAAGGGACAGGGATTCCAATGAGCAGTTCTTC. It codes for CASSLRDRDSNEQFF.